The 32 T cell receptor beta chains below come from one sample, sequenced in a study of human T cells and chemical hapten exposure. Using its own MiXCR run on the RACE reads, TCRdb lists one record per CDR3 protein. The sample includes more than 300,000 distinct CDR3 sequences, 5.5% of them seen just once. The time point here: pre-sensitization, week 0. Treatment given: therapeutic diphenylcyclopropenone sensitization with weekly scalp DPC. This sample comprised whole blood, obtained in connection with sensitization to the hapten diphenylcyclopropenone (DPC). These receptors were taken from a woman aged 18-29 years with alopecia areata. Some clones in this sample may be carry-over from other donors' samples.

Here the CDR3 reads CASSEFLYNEQFF. The CDR3 DNA follows: TGTGCCAGCAGTGAATTTCTCTACAATGAGCAGTTCTTC. The V call is TRBV25-1, the J call TRBJ2-1, with unresolved D. The CDR3 runs to 13 residues. Germline assignment: CDR1 MGHDK and CDR2 SYGVNS. V lost 1 base to trimming and J lost 3 bases, with 4 bases between them. Full variable domain (rest looked up from reference TRBV25-1 and TRBJ2-1): EADIYQTPRYLVIGTGKKITLECSQTMGHDKMYWYQQDPGMELHLIHYSYGVNSTEKGDLSSESTVSRIRTEHFPLTLESARPSHTSQYLCASSEFLYNEQFFGPGTRLTVL.

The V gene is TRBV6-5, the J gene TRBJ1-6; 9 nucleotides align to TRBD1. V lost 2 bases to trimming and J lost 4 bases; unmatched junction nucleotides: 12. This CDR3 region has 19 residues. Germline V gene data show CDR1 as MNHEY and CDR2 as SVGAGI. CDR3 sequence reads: CASSYGSPRQGGYNSPLHF. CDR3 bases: TGTGCCAGCAGTTACGGATCCCCTCGACAGGGGGGGTATAATTCACCCCTCCACTTT.

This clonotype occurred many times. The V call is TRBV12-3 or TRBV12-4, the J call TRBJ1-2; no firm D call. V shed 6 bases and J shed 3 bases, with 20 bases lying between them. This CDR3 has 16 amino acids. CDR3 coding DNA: TGTGCCAGCAGCCCCGGAGACGGTAAACTCTACTATGGCTACACCTTC. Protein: CASSPGDGKLYYGYTF.

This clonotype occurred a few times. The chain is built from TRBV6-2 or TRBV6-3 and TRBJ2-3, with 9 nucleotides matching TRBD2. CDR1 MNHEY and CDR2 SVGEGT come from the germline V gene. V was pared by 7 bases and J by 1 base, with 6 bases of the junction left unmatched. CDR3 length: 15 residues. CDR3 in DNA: TGTGCCAGCACTCTTCCTAGCGGGGGCACAGATACGCAGTATTTT. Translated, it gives CASTLPSGGTDTQYF.

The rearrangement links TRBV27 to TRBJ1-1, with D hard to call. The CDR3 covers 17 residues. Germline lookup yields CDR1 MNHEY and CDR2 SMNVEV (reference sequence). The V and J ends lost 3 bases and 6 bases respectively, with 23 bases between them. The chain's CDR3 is CASSFGPPPVSPPEAFF. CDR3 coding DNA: TGTGCCAGCAGTTTCGGTCCTCCCCCAGTCTCTCCCCCTGAAGCTTTCTTT.

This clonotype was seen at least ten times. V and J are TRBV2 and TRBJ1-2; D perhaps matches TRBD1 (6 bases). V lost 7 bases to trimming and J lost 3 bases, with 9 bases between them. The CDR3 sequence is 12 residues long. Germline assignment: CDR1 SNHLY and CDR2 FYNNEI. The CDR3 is CASIPGDYGYTF. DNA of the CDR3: TGTGCCAGCATACCAGGGGACTATGGCTACACCTTC.

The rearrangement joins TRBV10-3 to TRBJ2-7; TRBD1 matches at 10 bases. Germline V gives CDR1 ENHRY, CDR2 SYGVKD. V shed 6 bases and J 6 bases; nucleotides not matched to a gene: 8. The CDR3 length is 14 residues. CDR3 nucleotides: TGTGCCATCAGGACCGGGACAGGGGTTCTCGAGCAGTACTTC. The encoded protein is CAIRTGTGVLEQYF.

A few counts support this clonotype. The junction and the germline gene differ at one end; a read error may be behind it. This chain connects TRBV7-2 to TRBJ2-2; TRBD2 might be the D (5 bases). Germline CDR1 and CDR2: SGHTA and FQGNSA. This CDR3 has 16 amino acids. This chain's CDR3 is CASSLFSRTNTGEPFF. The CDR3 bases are TGTGCCAGCAGCTTATTTAGCAGGACCAACACCGGGGAGCCGTTTTTT.

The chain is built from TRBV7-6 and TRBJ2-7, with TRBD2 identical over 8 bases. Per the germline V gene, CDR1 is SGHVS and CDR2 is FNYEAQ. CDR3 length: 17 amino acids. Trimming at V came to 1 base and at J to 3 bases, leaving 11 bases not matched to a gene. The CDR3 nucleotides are TGTGCCAGCAGCTTAGGCTGGGGTAAAGCGGGGGACTACGAGCAGTACTTC. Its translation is CASSLGWGKAGDYEQYF. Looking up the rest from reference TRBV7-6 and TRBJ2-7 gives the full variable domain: GAGVSQSPRYKVTKRGQDVALRCDPISGHVSLYWYRQALGQGPEFLTYFNYEAQQDKSGLPNDRFSAERPEGSISTLTIQRTEQRDSAMYRCASSLGWGKAGDYEQYFGPGTRLTVT.

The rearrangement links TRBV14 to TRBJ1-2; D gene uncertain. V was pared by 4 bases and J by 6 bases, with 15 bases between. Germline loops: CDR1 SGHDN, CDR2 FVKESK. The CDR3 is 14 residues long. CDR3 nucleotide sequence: TGTGCCAGCAGCCGAGCCACAGTACTCAATGGCTACACCTTC. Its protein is CASSRATVLNGYTF.

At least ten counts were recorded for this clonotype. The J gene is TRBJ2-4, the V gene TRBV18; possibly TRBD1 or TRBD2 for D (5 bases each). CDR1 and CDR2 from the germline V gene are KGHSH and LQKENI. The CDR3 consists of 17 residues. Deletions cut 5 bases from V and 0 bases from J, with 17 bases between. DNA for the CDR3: TGTGCCAGCTCATATGCCGGGGCAGGGAAAGCCAAAAACATTCAGTACTTC. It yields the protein CASSYAGAGKAKNIQYF. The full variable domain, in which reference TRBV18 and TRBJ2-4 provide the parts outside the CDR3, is NAGVMQNPRHLVRRRGQEARLRCSPMKGHSHVYWYRQLPEEGLKFMVYLQKENIIDESGMPKERFSAEFPKEGPSILRIQQVVRGDSAAYFCASSYAGAGKAKNIQYFGAGTRLSVL.

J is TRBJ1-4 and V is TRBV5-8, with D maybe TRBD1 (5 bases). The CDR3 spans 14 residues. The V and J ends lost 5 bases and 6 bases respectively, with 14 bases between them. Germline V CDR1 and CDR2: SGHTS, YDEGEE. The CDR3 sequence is CASSYGGYDEKLFF. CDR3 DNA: TGTGCCAGCAGTTACGGGGGGTATGATGAAAAACTGTTTTTT.

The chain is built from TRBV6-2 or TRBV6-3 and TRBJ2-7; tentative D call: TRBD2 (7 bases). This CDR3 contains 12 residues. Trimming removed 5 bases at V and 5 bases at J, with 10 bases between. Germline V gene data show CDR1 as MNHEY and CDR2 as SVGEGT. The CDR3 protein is CASSRGANEQYF. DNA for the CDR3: TGTGCCAGCAGTCGGGGGGCCAACGAGCAGTACTTC.

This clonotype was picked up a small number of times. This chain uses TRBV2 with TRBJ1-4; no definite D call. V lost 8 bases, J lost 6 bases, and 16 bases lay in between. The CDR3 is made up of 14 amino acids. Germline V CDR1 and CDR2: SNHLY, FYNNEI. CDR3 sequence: CASSDVSSYEKLFF. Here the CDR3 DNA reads TGTGCCAGCTCCGATGTTTCAAGTTATGAAAAACTGTTTTTT.

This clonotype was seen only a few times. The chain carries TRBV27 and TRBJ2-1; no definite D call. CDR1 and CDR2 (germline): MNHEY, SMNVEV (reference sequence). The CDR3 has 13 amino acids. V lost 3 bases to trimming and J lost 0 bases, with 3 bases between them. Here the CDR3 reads CASSLFSYNEQFF. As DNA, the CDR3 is TGTGCCAGCAGTTTGTTCTCCTACAATGAGCAGTTCTTC.

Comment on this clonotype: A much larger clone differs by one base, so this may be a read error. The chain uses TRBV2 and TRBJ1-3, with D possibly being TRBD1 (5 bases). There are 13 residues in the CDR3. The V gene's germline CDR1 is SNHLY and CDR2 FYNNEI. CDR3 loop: CASSRDFGNTICF. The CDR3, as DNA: TGTGCCAGCAGTCGGGACTTTGGAAACACCATATGTTTT.

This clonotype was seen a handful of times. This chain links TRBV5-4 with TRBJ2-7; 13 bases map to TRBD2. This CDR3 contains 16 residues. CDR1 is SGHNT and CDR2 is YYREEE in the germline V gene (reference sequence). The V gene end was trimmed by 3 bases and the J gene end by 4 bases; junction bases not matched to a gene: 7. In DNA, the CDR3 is TGTGCCAGCAGCTCCGGACTAGCGGGGGAAGGATACGAGCAGTACTTC. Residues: CASSSGLAGEGYEQYF.

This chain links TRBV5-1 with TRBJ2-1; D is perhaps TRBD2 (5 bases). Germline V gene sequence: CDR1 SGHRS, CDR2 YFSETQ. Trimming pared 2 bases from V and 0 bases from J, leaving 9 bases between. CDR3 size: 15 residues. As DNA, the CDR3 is TGCGCCAGCAGCTTAGCGGCAACCTCCTACAATGAGCAGTTCTTC. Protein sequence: CASSLAATSYNEQFF. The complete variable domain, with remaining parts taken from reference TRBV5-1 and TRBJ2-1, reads KAGVTQTPRYLIKTRGQQVTLSCSPISGHRSVSWYQQTPGQGLQFLFEYFSETQRNKGNFPGRFSGRQFSNSRSEMNVSTLELGDSALYLCASSLAATSYNEQFFGPGTRLTVL.

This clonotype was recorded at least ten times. The CDR3 sequence: CASSSQGTQPQHF. The CDR3 DNA sequence: TGTGCCAGCAGCTCACAGGGAACTCAGCCCCAGCATTTT. The chain couples TRBV7-3 to TRBJ1-5; tentatively, D is TRBD1 (6 bases). The V gene lost 4 bases and the J gene lost 6 bases, with 10 bases spanning the gap. Per germline, CDR1 SGHTA and CDR2 FQGTGA. CDR3 length: 13 residues.

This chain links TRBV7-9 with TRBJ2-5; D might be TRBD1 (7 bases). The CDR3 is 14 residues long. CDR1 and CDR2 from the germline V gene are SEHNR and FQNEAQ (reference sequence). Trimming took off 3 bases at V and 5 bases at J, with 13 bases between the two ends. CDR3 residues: CASSFGGGWETQYF. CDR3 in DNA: TGTGCCAGCAGCTTCGGAGGGGGCTGGGAGACCCAGTACTTC.

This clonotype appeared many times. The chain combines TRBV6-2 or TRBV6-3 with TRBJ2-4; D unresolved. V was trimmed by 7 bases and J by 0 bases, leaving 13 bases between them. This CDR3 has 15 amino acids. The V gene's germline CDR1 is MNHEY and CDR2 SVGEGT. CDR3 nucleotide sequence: TGTGCCAGCACCAAATCTCTACTAGCCAAAAACATTCAGTACTTC. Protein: CASTKSLLAKNIQYF.

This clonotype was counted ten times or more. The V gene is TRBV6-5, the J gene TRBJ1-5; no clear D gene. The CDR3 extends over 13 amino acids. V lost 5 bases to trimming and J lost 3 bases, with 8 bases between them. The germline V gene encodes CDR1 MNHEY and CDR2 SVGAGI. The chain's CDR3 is CASSQSPNQPQHF. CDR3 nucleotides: TGTGCCAGCAGTCAATCCCCCAATCAGCCCCAGCATTTT.

This chain's CDR3 is CASSLPGAQETQYF. The CDR3 nucleotides read TGTGCCAGCAGCTTGCCAGGGGCCCAAGAGACCCAGTACTTC. The J gene is TRBJ2-5, the V gene TRBV7-9; weak D call: TRBD1 (6 bases). CDR1 is SEHNR and CDR2 is FQNEAQ in the germline V gene (reference sequence). The CDR3 length is 14 residues. The germline V and J ends were trimmed by 3 bases and 1 base, with 9 bases remaining between them.

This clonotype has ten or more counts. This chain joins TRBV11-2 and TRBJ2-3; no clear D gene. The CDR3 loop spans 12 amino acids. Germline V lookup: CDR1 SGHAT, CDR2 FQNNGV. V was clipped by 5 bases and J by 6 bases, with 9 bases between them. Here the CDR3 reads CASSPNRDTQYF. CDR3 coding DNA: TGTGCCAGCAGCCCAAATAGGGATACGCAGTATTTT.

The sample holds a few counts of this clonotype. This chain's CDR3 is CASSYRASGSTDTQYF. DNA for the CDR3: TGTGCCAGCAGTTATAGGGCTAGCGGGAGCACAGATACGCAGTATTTT. The V call is TRBV6-5, the J call TRBJ2-3; 8 bases agree with TRBD2. Trimming removed 3 bases from V and 0 bases from J; junction bases left unmatched: 5. The CDR3 has 16 amino acids. Germline CDR1 MNHEY, CDR2 SVGAGI.

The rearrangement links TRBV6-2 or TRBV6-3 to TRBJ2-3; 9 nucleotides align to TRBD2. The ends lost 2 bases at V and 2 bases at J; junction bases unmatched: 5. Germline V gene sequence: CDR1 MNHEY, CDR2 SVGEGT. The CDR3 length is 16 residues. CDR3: CASSYGSGGLTDTQYF. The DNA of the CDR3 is TGTGCCAGCAGTTACGGTAGCGGGGGACTCACAGATACGCAGTATTTT.

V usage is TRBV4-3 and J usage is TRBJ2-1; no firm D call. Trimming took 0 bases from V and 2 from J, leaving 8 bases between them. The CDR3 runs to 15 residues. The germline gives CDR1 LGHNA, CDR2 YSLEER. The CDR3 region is CASSQEAPTYNEQFF. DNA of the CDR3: TGCGCCAGCAGCCAAGAGGCTCCTACCTACAATGAGCAGTTCTTC.

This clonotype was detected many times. The CDR3 bases are TGTGCCAGCAGTCCTCCGGAGGCCCAGTACTTC. Translated, it gives CASSPPEAQYF. The rearrangement uses TRBV5-6 and TRBJ2-5; perhaps TRBD2 as D (5 bases). Germline V gene sequence: CDR1 SGHDT, CDR2 YYEEEE. This CDR3 is built from 11 residues. V gave up 5 bases and J gave up 9 bases, with 11 bases separating them.

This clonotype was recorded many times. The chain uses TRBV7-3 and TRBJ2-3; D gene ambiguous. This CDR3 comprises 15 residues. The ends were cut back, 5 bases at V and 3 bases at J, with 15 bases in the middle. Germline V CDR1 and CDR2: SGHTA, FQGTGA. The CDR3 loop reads CASSPYLVRTDTQYF. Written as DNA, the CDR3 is TGTGCCAGCAGCCCGTACCTTGTCCGGACAGATACGCAGTATTTT.

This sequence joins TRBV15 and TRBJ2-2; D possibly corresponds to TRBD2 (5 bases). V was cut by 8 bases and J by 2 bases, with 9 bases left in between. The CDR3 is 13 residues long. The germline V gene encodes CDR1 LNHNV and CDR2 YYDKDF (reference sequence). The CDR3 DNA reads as TGTGCCACCCGGACGGGAAACACCGGGGAGCTGTTTTTT. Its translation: CATRTGNTGELFF.

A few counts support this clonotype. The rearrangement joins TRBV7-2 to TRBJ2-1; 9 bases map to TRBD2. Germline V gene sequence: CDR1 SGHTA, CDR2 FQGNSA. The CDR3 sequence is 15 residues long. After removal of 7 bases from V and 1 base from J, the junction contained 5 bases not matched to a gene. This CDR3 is CASTPGLASYNEQFF. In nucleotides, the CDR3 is TGTGCCAGCACCCCTGGACTAGCGTCCTACAATGAGCAGTTCTTC.

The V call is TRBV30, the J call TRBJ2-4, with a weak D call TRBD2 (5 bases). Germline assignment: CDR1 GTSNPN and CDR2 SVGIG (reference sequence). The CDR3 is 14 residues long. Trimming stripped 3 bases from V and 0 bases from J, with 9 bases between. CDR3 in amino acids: CAWRRELAKNIQYF. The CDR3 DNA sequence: TGTGCCTGGAGAAGGGAGCTAGCCAAAAACATTCAGTACTTC.